The 24 T cell receptor beta chains given below trace back to one sample, sequenced in a study of Ad26.COV2.S vaccination and SARS-CoV-2 variants (dated by TCRdb to the early 2020s). Interpreted using the paper, the treatment or condition label stands for: 15 to 20 received Ad26.COV2.S at low or high dose, single or two shots; five or six received placebo; per-sample allocation not given. For vaccine and placebo recipients, the sequenced repertoires came from samples collected on day 63 after the first injection. Library prep was done by the immunoSEQ multiplex PCR assay. Held by TCRdb, this immuneACCESS table contains in-frame sequences only and omits some clones. Under half of the omission traces to an unresolved V gene where checked; the cause of the rest is unknown. For this sample the table gives some 480,000 clones, of which roughly 87% were detected only once. The ten largest clones take up 10% to 15% of the sample.

The sample in question was peripheral blood, obtained in a trial of Ad26.COV2.S vaccine versus placebo. The receptor source for this set is a person aged 18-60 years who received the Ad26.COV2.S COVID-19 vaccine or a placebo.

The table lists this clone with a few counts. Here the CDR3 reads CASRGQGVESYNEQFF. DNA of the CDR3: TGTGCCAGCCGGGGACAGGGAGTAGAATCCTACAATGAGCAGTTCTTC. The chain recombines TRBV6-6 with TRBJ2-1, with 9 bases aligning to TRBD1. The V segment lost 8 bases and the J segment 1 base; nucleotides outside the gene matches: 9. The CDR3 runs to 16 residues. Germline V gives CDR1 MNHNY, CDR2 SVGAGI (reference sequence).

The gene calls are TRBV28 and TRBJ1-1; no clear D. Germline values: CDR1 MDHEN, CDR2 SYDVKM. Trimming took 1 base from V and 2 from J, leaving 17 bases between them. The CDR3 totals 17 residues. As DNA, the CDR3 is TGTGCCAGCAGTTTATTGGGTGTGGCCAGTCAAAACACTGAAGCTTTCTTT. Residues: CASSLLGVASQNTEAFF.

This chain links TRBV29-1 with TRBJ1-6; maybe TRBD1 (5 bases). Germline values: CDR1 SQVTM, CDR2 ANQGSEA. The CDR3 covers 17 residues. Trimming removed 7 bases at V and 7 bases at J, with 26 bases between. The CDR3 DNA reads TGCAGCGCCGTCGCGGGGGTCACTCCGGGAGCGAATTCACCCCTCCACTTT. Protein product: CSAVAGVTPGANSPLHF.

The chain couples TRBV4-3 to TRBJ2-1; 7 bases map to TRBD1. Germline values: CDR1 LGHNA, CDR2 YSLEER. Losses at the gene ends were 4 bases for V and 6 bases for J; bases not matched to a gene: 6. This CDR3 has 14 amino acids. CDR3 nucleotide sequence: TGCGCCAGCAGCCTTAGCGCAGGGGGCAATGAGCAGTTCTTC. As protein: CASSLSAGGNEQFF.

The rearrangement uses TRBV15 and TRBJ1-3, with D uncertain. V dropped 1 base and J dropped 0 bases, with 13 bases sitting between them. This CDR3 spans 17 amino acids. Germline V gene sequence: CDR1 LNHNV, CDR2 YYDKDF (reference sequence). This chain's CDR3 is CATSRAVGISSGNTIYF. CDR3 nucleotides: TGTGCCACCAGCAGAGCAGTGGGCATTAGCTCTGGAAACACCATATATTTT.

The genes are TRBV6-6 and TRBJ2-7, with TRBD2 matching over 10 bases. Germline trimming cut 0 bases from V and 6 bases from J; bases unmatched to any gene: 8. Per the germline V gene, CDR1 is MNHNY and CDR2 is SVGAGI (reference sequence). There are 16 residues in the CDR3. CDR3 residues: CASSYSILAGVVEQYF. The CDR3, as DNA: TGTGCCAGCAGTTACTCGATCCTAGCGGGAGTTGTCGAGCAGTACTTC.

This clone appeared a single time. The rearrangement links TRBV28 to TRBJ1-1, with unresolved D. The germline CDR1 and CDR2 sequences are MDHEN and SYDVKM. The V end lost 2 bases, the J end lost 7 bases, and 14 bases lay between the germline ends. The CDR3 sequence is 14 residues long. The CDR3 spells CASSLPGEVSEAFF. CDR3 nucleotide sequence: TGTGCCAGCAGTTTACCCGGGGAGGTGAGTGAAGCTTTCTTT.

The chain carries TRBV19 and TRBJ1-5; D unresolved. Germline V lookup: CDR1 LNHDA, CDR2 SQIVND (reference sequence). The CDR3 runs to 12 residues. Trimming shortened V by 6 bases and J by 6 bases, and 9 bases separated the two germline ends. The CDR3 loop is CASREMSQPQHF. The CDR3 DNA reads TGTGCCAGTAGAGAAATGAGTCAGCCCCAGCATTTT.

This clone was detected only once. The gene calls are TRBV30 and TRBJ2-1; D gene ambiguous. CDR1 and CDR2 from the germline V gene are GTSNPN and SVGIG (reference sequence). The CDR3 is 12 residues long. V lost 5 bases, J lost 2 bases, and 7 bases lay in between. This chain's CDR3 is CAWDRAYNEQFF. The CDR3 DNA sequence: TGTGCCTGGGACCGAGCCTACAATGAGCAGTTCTTC.

This clone has just a few counts. The CDR3 reads CASSRQGSYQPQHF. CDR3 in DNA: TGTGCCAGCAGTAGACAGGGTTCCTATCAGCCCCAGCATTTT. This chain links TRBV27 with TRBJ1-5, with 7 bases fitting TRBD1. CDR1 and CDR2 (germline): MNHEY, SMNVEV (reference sequence). The length of the CDR3 is 14 residues. J lost 5 bases, V lost 5 bases, and 6 bases had no gene match.

The genes are TRBV27 and TRBJ1-5; the D is unclear. Trimming took off 3 bases at V and 7 bases at J, with 13 bases between the two ends. CDR1 is MNHEY, CDR2 SMNVEV, per germline (reference sequence). The CDR3 runs to 14 residues. CDR3 in DNA: TGTGCCAGCAGTTTCGGATCCCCGCAGCAGCCCCAGCATTTT. Translating it yields CASSFGSPQQPQHF.

This chain links TRBV30 with TRBJ1-5; 9 nucleotides match TRBD1. The junction had 11 bases not matched to a gene; V was cut back by 2 bases and J by 9 bases. The CDR3 contains 15 residues. Per germline, CDR1 GTSNPN and CDR2 SVGIG (reference sequence). The CDR3 DNA is TGTGCCTGGAGTCCCGCGGGACAGGGTCTTCGGCCCCAGCATTTT. Amino acid sequence: CAWSPAGQGLRPQHF.

A word on this clone: Different DNA sequences within this sample yield the same CDR3. The V gene is TRBV5-1, the J gene TRBJ2-3; tentative D call: TRBD2 (6 bases). The length of the CDR3 is 13 residues. CDR1 is SGHRS and CDR2 is YFSETQ in the germline V gene. Deletions cut 4 bases from V and 2 bases from J, with 8 bases between. CDR3 coding DNA: TGCGCCAGCAGCCGGGACTCCACAGATACGCAGTATTTT. As protein: CASSRDSTDTQYF.

The chain joins TRBV5-6 to TRBJ1-2; TRBD1 agrees at 7 bases. Trimming took 5 bases from V and 1 from J; bases not matched to a gene: 5. The CDR3 loop spans 14 amino acids. The germline V gene has CDR1 SGHDT and CDR2 YYEEEE. This CDR3 is CASSPTGVNYGYTF. The CDR3 DNA reads as TGTGCCAGCAGTCCCACAGGGGTTAACTATGGCTACACCTTC.

The rearrangement joins TRBV29-1 to TRBJ1-5; the match to TRBD1 covers 8 bases. The CDR3 is 13 residues long. After removal of 4 bases from V and 2 bases from J, the junction contained 1 base not matched to a gene. The germline gives CDR1 SQVTM, CDR2 ANQGSEA. CDR3 bases: TGCAGCGTTGTACAGGGGGGCAATCAGCCCCAGCATTTT. Translation: CSVVQGGNQPQHF.

The J gene is TRBJ1-2, the V gene TRBV19; 7 bases line up with TRBD1. With V trimmed by 5 bases and J by 5 bases, 5 bases remained unmatched. The CDR3 has 13 amino acids. Germline assignment: CDR1 LNHDA and CDR2 SQIVND (reference sequence). The CDR3 is CASSVGQFYGYTF. The CDR3 DNA sequence: TGTGCCAGTAGTGTGGGACAGTTTTATGGCTACACCTTC. The full variable domain, completed using reference TRBV19 and TRBJ1-2, is DGGITQSPKYLFRKEGQNVTLSCEQNLNHDAMYWYRQDPGQGLRLIYYSQIVNDFQKGDIAEGYSVSREKKESFPLTVTSAQKNPTAFYLCASSVGQFYGYTFGSGTRLTVV.

The chain uses TRBV10-1 and TRBJ2-1; D remains unclear. The CDR3 covers 14 residues. The germline V gene encodes CDR1 WNHNN and CDR2 SYGVQD (reference sequence). Trimming stripped 5 bases from V and 10 bases from J, with 18 bases between. The CDR3 nucleotides are TGCGCCAGCAGTCCACCCCGCTGGTTTGGGGAGCAGTTCTTC. This encodes CASSPPRWFGEQFF.

The chain links TRBV9 to TRBJ2-1; no firm D call. This CDR3 spans 16 amino acids. Germline CDR1 reads SGDLS; CDR2 reads YYNGEE. V was trimmed by 4 bases and J by 0 bases, leaving 14 bases between them. CDR3 sequence (DNA): TGTGCCAGCAGCCCGTCCGCGGTACGCTCCTACAATGAGCAGTTCTTC. This translates into CASSPSAVRSYNEQFF.

This clone occurred many times. The chain joins TRBV2 to TRBJ2-7, with D possibly being TRBD2 (6 bases). V gave up 8 bases and J gave up 6 bases, with 20 bases separating them. The CDR3 contains 14 residues. Germline CDR1 reads SNHLY; CDR2 reads FYNNEI. The CDR3 region is CASVRDPGVAEQYF. The CDR3 DNA follows: TGTGCCAGCGTACGGGACCCGGGAGTTGCCGAGCAGTACTTC.

The gene calls are TRBV6-2 or TRBV6-3 and TRBJ2-6, with 8 bases matching TRBD1. Per the germline V gene, CDR1 is MNHEY and CDR2 is SVGEGT. With 5 bases clipped from V and 4 bases from J, the junction kept 7 bases outside the gene matches. The CDR3 length is 16 residues. This chain's CDR3 is CASSRRDRTGANVLTF. CDR3 coding DNA: TGTGCCAGCAGTAGGCGGGACAGGACAGGGGCCAACGTCCTGACTTTC.

The rearrangement uses TRBV9 and TRBJ1-2; D unclear. The CDR3 has 15 residues. Germline assignment: CDR1 SGDLS and CDR2 YYNGEE. V was shortened by 3 bases and J by 4 bases, with 16 bases between the two germline ends. The CDR3 coding sequence is TGTGCCAGCAGCGCAACTTTAGGGTGGGCCTATGGCTACACCTTC. Encoded protein: CASSATLGWAYGYTF.

CDR3 coding DNA: TGTGCCAGCAGCTTCCCTAGCGGGAGATTCTACAATGAGCAGTTCTTC. This codes for CASSFPSGRFYNEQFF. The V call is TRBV7-2, the J call TRBJ2-1; 10 nucleotides line up with TRBD2. There are 16 residues in the CDR3. After removal of 3 bases from V and 3 bases from J, the junction contained 5 bases not matched to a gene. CDR1 and CDR2 (germline): SGHTA, FQGNSA.

This rearrangement joins TRBV28 to TRBJ2-5; 8 bases are shared with TRBD1. The CDR3 loop spans 16 amino acids. Per the germline V gene, CDR1 is MDHEN and CDR2 is SYDVKM. With V trimmed by 3 bases and J by 6 bases, 12 bases remained unmatched. DNA of the CDR3: TGTGCCAGCAGTTTGGAGGGACAGGTCGGGGGCAAGACCCAGTACTTC. This translates into CASSLEGQVGGKTQYF.

V usage is TRBV27 and J usage is TRBJ2-7, with D tentatively TRBD2 (6 bases). Trimming pared 3 bases from V and 3 bases from J, leaving 12 bases between. CDR3 length: 14 amino acids. Germline lookup yields CDR1 MNHEY and CDR2 SMNVEV (reference sequence). CDR3 sequence (DNA): TGTGCCAGCAGTTTGAGTAGCGGAAACTACGAGCAGTACTTC. It translates to CASSLSSGNYEQYF.